Listed below are T cell receptor beta chains from one sample, sequenced in a study of blood T cell repertoires in COVID-19. Method: immunoSEQ multiplex PCR; TCRdb's copy keeps in-frame clones and lacks some. The sample has approximately 200,000 clones, approximately 90% seen once. Input material: peripheral blood. The receptors were gathered from a woman in her 30s with acute or convalescent COVID-19. Each CDR3 is given with its conserved first and last residue. A D gene is named only where the DNA matches it firmly. A row's size may be missing; if present it is once, few, many or a size class.

CDR3 protein	CDR3 DNA	clone size	V gene	D gene	J gene
CASSSTTGRVTEAFF	TGTGCCAGCAGCTCCACGACAGGTCGGGTGACTGAAGCTTTCTTT	-	TRBV5-4	-	TRBJ1-1
CASSEQPDTDTQYF	TGCGCCAGCTCTGAACAACCCGACACAGATACGCAGTATTTT	-	TRBV5-1	-	TRBJ2-3
CASSSPGTSPDTQYF	TGTGCCAGCAGTTCACCCGGGACTAGTCCAGATACGCAGTATTTT	-	TRBV28	TRBD2	TRBJ2-3
CASSTGTTTQETQYF	TGCGCCAGCAGCACAGGGACTACAACACAAGAGACCCAGTACTTC	-	TRBV5-1	-	TRBJ2-5
CASSWTDYGYTF	TGTGCCAGCTCCTGGACAGACTATGGCTACACCTTC	-	TRBV12-3/TRBV12-4	-	TRBJ1-2
CASSLQGSGNTIYF	TGTGCCAGCAGCTTACAGGGCTCTGGAAACACCATATATTTT	-	TRBV7-9	-	TRBJ1-3
CACTNSGNTIYF	TGTGCCTGTACCAACTCTGGAAACACCATATATTTT	-	TRBV19	-	TRBJ1-3
CASSTGQAWGYTF	TGTGCCAGTAGTACGGGACAGGCCTGGGGCTACACCTTC	-	TRBV19	TRBD1	TRBJ1-2
CASSGTGRLGYTF	TGTGCCAGCAGTGGGACAGGGCGTCTTGGCTACACCTTC	-	TRBV6-4	TRBD1	TRBJ1-2
CASRDRGRGQFF	TGTGCCAGCAGGGACAGGGGGCGTGGGCAGTTCTTC	few	TRBV28	TRBD1	TRBJ2-1
CASSLEGVGGKLFF	TGTGCCAGCAGCTTAGAGGGAGTAGGGGGAAAACTGTTTTTT	-	TRBV11-2	-	TRBJ1-4
CAFRGPETQYF	TGTGCCTTCAGGGGGCCAGAGACCCAGTACTTC	-	TRBV24-1	TRBD1	TRBJ2-5
CASSIGSGSYEQYF	TGTGCCAGTAGTATTGGATCAGGTTCCTACGAGCAGTACTTC	once	TRBV19	-	TRBJ2-7
CASSRLKRAGTDTQYF	TGTGCCAGCAGCCGTCTCAAGCGGGCTGGCACAGATACGCAGTATTTT	-	TRBV9	-	TRBJ2-3
CASSLGGSYEQYF	TGTGCCAGCAGCCTTGGAGGGTCCTACGAGCAGTACTTC	-	TRBV6-6	-	TRBJ2-7
CASSLKKAGGASDTQYF	TGTGCCAGCAGCCTTAAAAAGGCAGGGGGCGCCTCAGATACGCAGTATTTT	-	TRBV5-4	TRBD1	TRBJ2-3
CASSFSQGLAGYNEQYF	TGTGCCAGCAGTTTTTCCCAGGGACTAGCGGGATATAACGAGCAGTACTTC	-	TRBV6-2/TRBV6-3	TRBD2	TRBJ2-7
CASMRGGFNEQFF	TGTGCCAGCATGAGGGGGGGGTTCAATGAGCAGTTCTTC	-	TRBV6-5	-	TRBJ2-1
CASSLIGVGYNEQFF	TGCGCCAGCAGCTTGATTGGAGTTGGGTACAATGAGCAGTTCTTC	-	TRBV5-1	-	TRBJ2-1
CAISEYGQIVEQYF	TGTGCCATCAGTGAGTATGGACAAATAGTCGAGCAGTACTTC	-	TRBV10-3	-	TRBJ2-7
CASSIGRGNSGNTIYF	TGTGCCAGTAGTATAGGCCGGGGAAACTCTGGAAACACCATATATTTT	-	TRBV19	-	TRBJ1-3
CASSLEYVETQYF	TGCGCCAGCAGCTTGGAATATGTAGAGACCCAGTACTTC	-	TRBV5-1	-	TRBJ2-5
CASSVFRLAQETQYF	TGTGCCAGCTCGGTTTTCAGACTAGCACAAGAGACCCAGTACTTC	-	TRBV2	TRBD2	TRBJ2-5
CASSPETSALDGELFF	TGTGCCAGCAGCCCAGAGACTAGCGCCTTAGACGGGGAGCTGTTTTTT	-	TRBV7-9	TRBD2	TRBJ2-2